This T cell receptor (beta chain) was captured in a study of blood T cell repertoires in COVID-19. Overall study context: Nucleic acid was either cDNA or gDNA, and it came from T cells, B-cell-depleted T cells, or PBMCs.

Under the authors' procedure: By means of reference gene primer amplification, nucleated cell counts were estimated. Repertoires were generated with immunoSEQ multiplex PCR, while TCRdb's copy carries only in-frame clones and drops some. The DNA was the basis for D and trimming; V, J and clone size are from that table. The table includes roughly 350,000 clones, over 70% detected once. A Seattle source enrolled patients during active infection and followed them longitudinally. The CDR3 loop spans 12 amino acids. Trimming cost V 0 bases and J 10 bases, with 10 bases left between them. Germline assignment: CDR1 GTSNPN and CDR2 SVGIG (reference sequence).

This clonotype originated in a woman aged 45 to 65 with COVID-19, enrolled during active disease. The chain is built from TRBV30 and TRBJ2-4; unclear D gene. The specimen sequenced was peripheral blood. The CDR3: CAWSVHQDIQYF. CDR3 bases: TGTGCCTGGAGTGTACATCAGGATATTCAGTACTTC. Full variable domain (remainder filled in from reference TRBV30 and TRBJ2-4): SQTIHQWPATLVQPVGSPLSLECTVEGTSNPNLYWYRQAAGRGLQLLFYSVGIGQISSEVPQNLSASRPQDRQFILSSKKLLLSDSGFYLCAWSVHQDIQYFGAGTRLSVL.